Below, 14 T cell receptor beta chains from the same sample are listed, as sequenced in a study of human T cells and chemical hapten exposure. Time point reported: patch test 1, 2 weeks after DPC sensitization. The treatment was: therapeutic diphenylcyclopropenone sensitization with weekly scalp DPC. Using its own MiXCR run on the RACE reads, TCRdb lists one record per CDR3 protein. This table holds about 71,000 distinct CDR3 sequences, roughly 9.2% found once. The material sequenced was whole blood, taken in connection with sensitization to the hapten diphenylcyclopropenone (DPC). These receptors were obtained from a middle-aged woman with alopecia areata. Some clones in this sample may be carry-over from other donors' samples.

Comment on this clonotype: One end of the junction is discordant with germline, which a read error may explain. V is TRBV2 and J is TRBJ2-2; D might be TRBD2 (6 bases). CDR1 is SNHLY, CDR2 FYNNEI, per germline. CDR3 size: 14 residues. CDR3 sequence reads: CTSHRDSNTGELFF. The CDR3 DNA sequence: TGTACCAGCCACCGGGACTCAAACACCGGGGAGCTGTTTTTT.

This clonotype was found many times. CDR3 amino acids: CASSFGTGELFF. The CDR3 DNA reads as TGTGCCAGCAGTTTTGGGACCGGGGAGCTGTTTTTT. The V and J genes are TRBV27 and TRBJ2-2; D ambiguous. The CDR3 spans 12 residues. The germline V gene has CDR1 MNHEY and CDR2 SMNVEV (reference sequence). V gave up 3 bases and J gave up 5 bases, with 4 bases separating them.

This clonotype came up once. Possible read error: a much larger clone is one base away. The chain joins TRBV4-1 to TRBJ2-3; no clear D. V was pared by 0 bases and J by 4 bases, with 5 bases between. The CDR3 covers 13 residues. Germline-derived CDR1 and CDR2 are MGHRA and YSYEKL. CDR3 nucleotides: TGCGCCAGCAGCCAAGATTGGTCAGATACGCAGTATTTT. Translating gives CASSQDWSDTQYF.

This clonotype was seen at least ten times. The chain joins TRBV27 to TRBJ2-6, with D uncertain. The CDR3 has 18 amino acids. Germline values: CDR1 MNHEY, CDR2 SMNVEV (reference sequence). Trimming stripped 5 bases from V and 4 bases from J, with 21 bases between. The CDR3 coding sequence is TGTGCCAGCAGTCCGAACTCTAATGAACCTCTCGGGGCCAACGTCCTGACTTTC. Amino acid sequence: CASSPNSNEPLGANVLTF.

This clonotype was seen many times. V is TRBV5-1 and J is TRBJ1-4, with D perhaps matching TRBD1 (6 bases). CDR3 length: 15 residues. V was clipped by 4 bases and J by 5 bases, with 15 bases between them. Germline CDR1 reads SGHRS; CDR2 reads YFSETQ. The CDR3: CASSLTGPLNEKLFF. The CDR3 bases are TGCGCCAGCAGCCTCACAGGGCCCTTAAATGAAAAACTGTTTTTT.

This clonotype has a count of ten or more. This chain joins TRBV5-1 and TRBJ2-5; possibly TRBD2 for D (5 bases). Germline values: CDR1 SGHRS, CDR2 YFSETQ. Trimming took off 4 bases at V and 5 bases at J, with 18 bases between the two ends. The CDR3 runs to 15 residues. The CDR3 reads CASSRGSTTEETQYF. CDR3 bases: TGCGCCAGCAGCCGGGGTTCTACAACGGAGGAGACCCAGTACTTC.

The sample holds many counts of this clonotype. V gene TRBV7-9 combines with J gene TRBJ2-1, with TRBD2 as a possible D gene (6 bases). This CDR3 has 15 amino acids. The V end was cut by 4 bases, the J end by 3 bases, with 13 bases between. Germline assignment: CDR1 SEHNR and CDR2 FQNEAQ (reference sequence). CDR3 region: CASSSGGRSYNEQFF. In DNA form, the CDR3 reads TGTGCCAGCAGCTCCGGAGGGAGAAGCTACAATGAGCAGTTCTTC.

This clonotype showed up just a few times. The rearrangement joins TRBV18 to TRBJ1-1; maybe TRBD1 (6 bases). The germline V and J ends were trimmed by 3 bases and 1 base, with 15 bases remaining between them. CDR1 is KGHSH, CDR2 LQKENI, per germline. The CDR3 has 16 residues. CDR3 sequence (DNA): TGTGCCAGCTCACCTAGCCCTACAGGGAAGAACACTGAAGCTTTCTTT. Translation gives CASSPSPTGKNTEAFF.

This clonotype was seen more than once but under ten times. The rearrangement joins TRBV29-1 to TRBJ2-2; TRBD1 aligns across 8 bases. The CDR3 sequence is 14 residues long. CDR1 and CDR2 from the germline V gene are SQVTM and ANQGSEA. The V segment lost 6 bases and the J segment 1 base; nucleotides outside the gene matches: 4. CDR3 amino acids: CSVPGQVNTGELFF. In DNA, the CDR3 is TGCAGCGTGCCGGGACAGGTGAACACCGGGGAGCTGTTTTTT.

The table lists this clonotype with many counts. The chain has TRBV5-4 and TRBJ2-3; 10 nucleotides line up with TRBD1. CDR3 length: 14 residues. With V trimmed by 3 bases and J by 5 bases, 3 bases remained unmatched. Germline lookup yields CDR1 SGHNT and CDR2 YYREEE (reference sequence). CDR3 residues: CASSYGQGGDTQYF. Here the CDR3 DNA reads TGTGCCAGCAGCTATGGACAGGGGGGAGATACGCAGTATTTT.

A few counts support this clonotype. The V gene is TRBV4-1, the J gene TRBJ1-2; 8 bases line up with TRBD1. This CDR3 has 15 amino acids. Trimming took 0 bases from V and 4 from J; bases not matched to a gene: 4. The germline gives CDR1 MGHRA, CDR2 YSYEKL. The CDR3 spells CASSQETGDPYGYTF. In DNA, the CDR3 is TGCGCCAGCAGCCAAGAGACAGGGGATCCCTATGGCTACACCTTC.

The chain is built from TRBV9 and TRBJ1-1; D is unresolved. The V and J ends lost 2 bases and 2 bases respectively, with 7 bases between them. CDR1 and CDR2 (germline): SGDLS, YYNGEE. This CDR3 region has 13 residues. CDR3: CASSVSANTEAFF. The CDR3 nucleotides read TGTGCCAGCAGCGTCTCAGCTAACACTGAAGCTTTCTTT.

There are many counts of this clonotype. V and J are TRBV2 and TRBJ2-7; 7 positions agree with TRBD1. The CDR3 is 13 residues long. The V segment lost 8 bases and the J segment 1 base; nucleotides outside the gene matches: 5. CDR1 and CDR2 (germline): SNHLY, FYNNEI. This CDR3 is CASGTVFSYEQYF. In DNA, the CDR3 is TGTGCCAGCGGGACAGTGTTTTCCTACGAGCAGTACTTC.

This clonotype showed up many times. The J gene is TRBJ2-5, the V gene TRBV28; a possible D gene is TRBD2 (5 bases). Trimming took 2 bases from V and 5 from J, leaving 15 bases between them. The CDR3 consists of 15 residues. CDR1 is MDHEN, CDR2 SYDVKM, per germline. CDR3 in DNA: TGTGCCAGCAGTTTAACCCTCGGGATTTACGAGACCCAGTACTTC. Protein product: CASSLTLGIYETQYF.